These 6 T cell receptor beta chains were all obtained from the same sample, sequenced in a study of liver allograft versus peripheral blood T cells. Across the whole study: Hepatic allograft T cell receptor repertoires were evaluated relative to those present in recipients' peripheral blood.

TCRdb used MiXCR to reprocess the reads, holding one entry per CDR3 protein. The sample carries 5,500 to 6,500 distinct CDR3 sequences, about a sixth recorded once. All receptors come from a human patient who had a liver transplant. Some T cells may be the graft donor's.

This clonotype is deemed large. This rearrangement joins TRBV29-1 to TRBJ1-4, with D hard to call. V was clipped by 4 bases and J by 7 bases, with 7 bases between them. The CDR3 is made up of 11 amino acids. CDR1 and CDR2 (germline): SQVTM, ANQGSEA. CDR3 bases: TGCAGCGTTGTGTACGGTGAAAAACTGTTTTTT. Protein: CSVVYGEKLFF.

There are a few counts of this clonotype. The chain joins TRBV20-1 to TRBJ1-6, with TRBD1 matching 7 bases. This CDR3 is 17 amino acids long. The V segment lost 3 bases and the J segment 0 bases; nucleotides outside the gene matches: 8. Germline V gene sequence: CDR1 DFQATT, CDR2 SNEGSKA (reference sequence). The CDR3 loop is CSASYVRGSSYNSPLHF. The DNA of the CDR3 is TGCAGTGCTAGTTACGTCAGGGGGAGCTCCTATAATTCACCCCTCCACTTT.

The chain links TRBV12-3 or TRBV12-4 to TRBJ2-3, with 8 bases fitting TRBD1. This CDR3 has 15 residues. Losses at the gene ends were 1 base for V and 7 bases for J; bases not matched to a gene: 7. The CDR3 is CASSLGQGWTNTQYF. As DNA, the CDR3 is TGTGCCAGCAGTTTAGGACAGGGGTGGACAAATACGCAGTATTTT.

In its sample, this clonotype ranks as medium-sized. The chain has TRBV10-3 and TRBJ2-7, with D hard to call. Germline loops: CDR1 ENHRY, CDR2 SYGVKD. V lost 2 bases and J lost 2, with 10 bases in between. The CDR3 length is 14 residues. Written as DNA, the CDR3 is TGTGCCATCAGTGAGGAAAGTCCCACCTACGAGCAGTACTTC. Protein product: CAISEESPTYEQYF.

This clonotype was counted only a few times. CDR3 loop: CASGQVLSYEQYF. The CDR3 nucleotides read TGTGCCAGCGGACAGGTCCTCTCCTACGAGCAGTACTTC. The J gene is TRBJ2-7, the V gene TRBV28; 7 bases are shared with TRBD1. After removal of 8 bases from V and 0 bases from J, the junction contained 4 bases not matched to a gene. The CDR3 sequence is 13 residues long. CDR1 MDHEN and CDR2 SYDVKM come from the germline V gene. Filled out from reference TRBV28 and TRBJ2-7, the complete variable domain reads DVKVTQSSRYLVKRTGEKVFLECVQDMDHENMFWYRQDPGLGLRLIYFSYDVKMKEKGDIPEGYSVSREKKERFSLILESASTNQTSMYLCASGQVLSYEQYFGPGTRLTVT.

This rearrangement joins TRBV13 to TRBJ2-7, with 9 bases identical to TRBD1. The CDR3 runs to 15 residues. Germline V lookup: CDR1 PRHDT, CDR2 FYEKMQ (reference sequence). V was clipped by 4 bases and J by 4 bases; unmatched bases: 8. For the CDR3, the DNA is TGTGCCAGCAGCTCAGGGGGACAGGGTGCGTACGAGCAGTACTTC. The encoded protein is CASSSGGQGAYEQYF.